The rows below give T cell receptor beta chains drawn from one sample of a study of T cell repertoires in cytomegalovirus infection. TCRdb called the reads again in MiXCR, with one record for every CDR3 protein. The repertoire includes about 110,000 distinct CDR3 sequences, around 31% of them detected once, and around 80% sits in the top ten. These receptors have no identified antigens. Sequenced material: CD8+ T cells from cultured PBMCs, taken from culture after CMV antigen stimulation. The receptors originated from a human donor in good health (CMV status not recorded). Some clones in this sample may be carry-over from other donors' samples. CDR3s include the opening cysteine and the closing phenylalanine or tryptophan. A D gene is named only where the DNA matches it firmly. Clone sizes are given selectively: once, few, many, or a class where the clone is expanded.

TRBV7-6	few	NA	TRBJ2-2	TGTGCCAGCAGCTTTGACGGCGGGGAGCTGTTTTTT	CASSFDGGELFF
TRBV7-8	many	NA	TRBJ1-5	TGTGCCAGCAGCTCCGGGACCTATGGGAGCAATCAGCCCCAGCATTTT	CASSSGTYGSNQPQHF
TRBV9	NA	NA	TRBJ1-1	TGTGCCAGCAGCGTAGAAGGGACGAACACTGAAGCTTTCTTT	CASSVEGTNTEAFF
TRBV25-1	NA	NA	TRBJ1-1	TGTGCCAGCAGTGAATGGGACACTGAAGCTTTCTTT	CASSEWDTEAFF
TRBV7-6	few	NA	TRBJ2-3	TGTGCCATTTTGGCGGGGCAGGGGTTGGATACGCAGTATTTT	CAILAGQGLDTQYF
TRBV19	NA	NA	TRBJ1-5	TGTGCCAGTAGTGAGGGGGTCGGTCAGCCCCAGCATTTT	CASSEGVGQPQHF
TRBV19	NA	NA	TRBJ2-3	TGTGCCAGTAGTATAACGGGGGGCCGCACAGATACGCAGTATTTT	CASSITGGRTDTQYF
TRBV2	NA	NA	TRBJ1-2	TGTGCCAGCAGCAGTTACAGCGCACCTAACTATGGCTACACCTTC	CASSSYSAPNYGYTF
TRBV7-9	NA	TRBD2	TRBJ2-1	TGTGCCAGCAGCTCCGGACTAGCGGGGGGTAGCAATGAGCAGTTCTTC	CASSSGLAGGSNEQFF
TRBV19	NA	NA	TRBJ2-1	TGTGCCAGTAGTATAAATTGGGCAGCCAGCTCCTACAATGAGCAGTTCTTC	CASSINWAASSYNEQFF
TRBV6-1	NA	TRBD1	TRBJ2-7	TGTGCCAGCAGCCCGGGGCCAGGGGGATTCTACGAGCAGTACTTC	CASSPGPGGFYEQYF
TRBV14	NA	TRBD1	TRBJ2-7	TGTGCCAGCAGCCGATACAGGGGCTCCGAGCAGTACTTC	CASSRYRGSEQYF
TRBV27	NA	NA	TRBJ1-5	TGTGCCAGCAGCCAGGACAGCCAAGGGCCCCAGCATTTT	CASSQDSQGPQHF
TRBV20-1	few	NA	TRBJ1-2	TGCAGTGCTAGAGATTACGGGAACGATGGCTACACCTTC	CSARDYGNDGYTF
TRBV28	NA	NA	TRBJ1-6	TGTGCCAGCAGTTTCGGGACAACTTTACGCTCCTATAATTCACCCCTCCACTTT	CASSFGTTLRSYNSPLHF
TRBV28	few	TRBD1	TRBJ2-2	TGTGCCAGCAAACAGGGGCCTAACACCGGGGAGCTGTTTTTT	CASKQGPNTGELFF
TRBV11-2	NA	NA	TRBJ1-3	TGTGCCAGCAGCTTGGGTGGCGCTGTCTTTGGAAACACCATATATTTT	CASSLGGAVFGNTIYF
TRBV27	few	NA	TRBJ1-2	TGTGCCAGCAGTTTAACGGTGAACTATGGCTACACCTTC	CASSLTVNYGYTF
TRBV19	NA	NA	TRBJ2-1	TGTGCCAGTAGTATATTGACAGGTGAGATCAATGAGCAGTTCTTC	CASSILTGEINEQFF
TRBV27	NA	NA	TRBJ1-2	TGTGCCAGCAGTTTTGGTCGGGCCTATGGCTACACCTTC	CASSFGRAYGYTF
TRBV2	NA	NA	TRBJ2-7	TGTGCCAGCAGTCCGGACGTTCCTGAGCAGTACTTC	CASSPDVPEQYF
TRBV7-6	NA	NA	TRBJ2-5	TGTGCCAGCAGCTTACCGGGGGGGACAGGGTTCCAAGAGACCCAGTACTTC	CASSLPGGTGFQETQYF
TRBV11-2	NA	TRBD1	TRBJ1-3	TGTGCCAGCAGCTTCGACAGGGACTCTGGAAACACCATATATTTT	CASSFDRDSGNTIYF
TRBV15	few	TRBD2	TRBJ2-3	TGTGCCACCAGCCCTAGCGGGGTGACCCCAGATACGCAGTATTTT	CATSPSGVTPDTQYF
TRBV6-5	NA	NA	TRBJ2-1	TGTGCCAGCAGTTACTCGATTCAGGCCACAGAGCAGTTCTTC	CASSYSIQATEQFF
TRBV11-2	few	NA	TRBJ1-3	TGTGCCAGCAGCTTACGCCGGGACCGAAACACCATATATTTT	CASSLRRDRNTIYF
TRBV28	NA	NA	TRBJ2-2	TGTGCCAACAAGGGGACTTCAAACACCGGGGAGCTGTTTTTT	CANKGTSNTGELFF
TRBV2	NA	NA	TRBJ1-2	TGTGCCAGCGGTGGTATCGGACAGAGCTATGGCTACACCTTC	CASGGIGQSYGYTF
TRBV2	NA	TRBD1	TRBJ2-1	TGTGCCAGCAGTGAAGCGCTTCAGGGGGCGATTGACAATGAGCAGTTCTTC	CASSEALQGAIDNEQFF
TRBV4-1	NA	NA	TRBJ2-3	TGCGCCAGCAGCCAAGATCTTCTCCGGCCGCAGTATTTT	CASSQDLLRPQYF
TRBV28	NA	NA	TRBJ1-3	TGTGCCAGCAGTGCCGACCTAAGCTCTGGAAACACCATATATTTT	CASSADLSSGNTIYF
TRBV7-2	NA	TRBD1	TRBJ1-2	TGTGCCAGCAGCTCTGGGACAGGGGAGGTAGTTGGCGGCTACACCTTC	CASSSGTGEVVGGYTF
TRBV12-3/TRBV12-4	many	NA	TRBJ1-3	TGTGCCAGCAGGGGACCGAGCTCTGGAAACACCATATATTTT	CASRGPSSGNTIYF
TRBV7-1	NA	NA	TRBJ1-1	TGTGCCAGCAGCAAGGTGGGGACTGAAGCTTTCTTT	CASSKVGTEAFF
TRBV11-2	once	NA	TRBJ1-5	TGTGCCTGCAGCTTAGCCAGCCGCGGCAATCAGCCCCAGCATTTT	CACSLASRGNQPQHF
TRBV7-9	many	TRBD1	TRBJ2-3	TGTGCCAGCAGTGGACAGGGGGCGAGCACAGATACGCAGTATTTT	CASSGQGASTDTQYF
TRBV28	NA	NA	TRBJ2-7	TGTGCCACTTTTAGGGACGGCTCCTACGAGCAGTACTTC	CATFRDGSYEQYF
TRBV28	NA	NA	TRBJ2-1	TGTGCCAGCAGCCCAACCTCGGGGTTCTCGGATGAGCAGTTCTTC	CASSPTSGFSDEQFF
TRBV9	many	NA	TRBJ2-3	TGTGCCAGCAGCGTAGTCACAGATACGCAGTATTTT	CASSVVTDTQYF
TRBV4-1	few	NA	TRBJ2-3	TGCGCCAGCAGCCAAGAGGGTAGAGATACGCAGTATTTT	CASSQEGRDTQYF
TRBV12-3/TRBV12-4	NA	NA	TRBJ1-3	TGTGCCACCGGGTATGGGGGTGGAAACACCATATATTTT	CATGYGGGNTIYF
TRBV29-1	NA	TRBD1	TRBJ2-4	TGCAGCGTTACCGGGACAGGGGGCACGCTAGGAAACATTCAGTACTTC	CSVTGTGGTLGNIQYF
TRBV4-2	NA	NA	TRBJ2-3	TGTGCCAGCAGCCAAGATGGCGGAGCGCAGTATTTT	CASSQDGGAQYF
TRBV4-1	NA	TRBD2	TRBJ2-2	TGCGCCAGCAGCCAACAAACTAGCGGGGGGACCGGGGAGCTGTTTTTT	CASSQQTSGGTGELFF
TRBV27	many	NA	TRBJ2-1	TGTGCCAGCAGGGACCAACTCTACAATGAGCAGTTCTTC	CASRDQLYNEQFF
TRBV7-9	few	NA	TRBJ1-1	TGTGCCAGCAGCTTATGGGGGCACCCTGAAGCTTTCTTT	CASSLWGHPEAFF
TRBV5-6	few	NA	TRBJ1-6	TGTGCCAGCAGCTCCCCCCGGGAGGTGAGCGTAAATTCACCCCTCCACTTT	CASSSPREVSVNSPLHF
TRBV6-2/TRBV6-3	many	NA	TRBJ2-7	TGTGCCAGCGGAACTTACGAGCAGTACTTC	CASGTYEQYF
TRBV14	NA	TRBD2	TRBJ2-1	TGTGCCAGCAACCTAGCGGGGGGGCCGGGTGAGCAGTTCTTC	CASNLAGGPGEQFF
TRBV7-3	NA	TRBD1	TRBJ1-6	TGTGCCAGCAGCTTATACCCGGGACAGTCACCCCTCCACTTT	CASSLYPGQSPLHF
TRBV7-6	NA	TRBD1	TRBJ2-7	TGTGCCAGCAGCTCAGGGGACAGGGGAACCTACGAGCAGTACTTC	CASSSGDRGTYEQYF
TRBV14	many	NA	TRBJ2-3	TGTGCCAGCAGCCATGTTCCAGATACGCAGTATTTT	CASSHVPDTQYF
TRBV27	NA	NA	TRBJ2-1	TGTGCCAGCAGTCGACAGAACAATGAGCAGTTCTTC	CASSRQNNEQFF
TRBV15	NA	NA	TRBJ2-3	TGTGCCACCAGCAGTGACCTGACAGTTTCTATCACAGATACGCAGTATTTT	CATSSDLTVSITDTQYF
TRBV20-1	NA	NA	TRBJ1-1	TGCAGTGCTAGGACAGAGAGGGACGGAGCTTTCTTT	CSARTERDGAFF
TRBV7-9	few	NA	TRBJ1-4	TGTGCCAGCAGCTTAACCCACAGGGCAACTAATGAAAAACTGTTTTTT	CASSLTHRATNEKLFF
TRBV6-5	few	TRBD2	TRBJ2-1	TGTGCCAGCAGTATGACTAGCGGGGGATACAATGAGCAGTTCTTC	CASSMTSGGYNEQFF
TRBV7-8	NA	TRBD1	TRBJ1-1	TGTGCCAGCAGCTCCGCAGGGGGTAGGACTGAAGCTTTCTTT	CASSSAGGRTEAFF
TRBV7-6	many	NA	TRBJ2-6	TGTGCCAGCAGCTTGGGGTCCAGCTCTGGGGCCAACGTCCTGACTTTC	CASSLGSSSGANVLTF